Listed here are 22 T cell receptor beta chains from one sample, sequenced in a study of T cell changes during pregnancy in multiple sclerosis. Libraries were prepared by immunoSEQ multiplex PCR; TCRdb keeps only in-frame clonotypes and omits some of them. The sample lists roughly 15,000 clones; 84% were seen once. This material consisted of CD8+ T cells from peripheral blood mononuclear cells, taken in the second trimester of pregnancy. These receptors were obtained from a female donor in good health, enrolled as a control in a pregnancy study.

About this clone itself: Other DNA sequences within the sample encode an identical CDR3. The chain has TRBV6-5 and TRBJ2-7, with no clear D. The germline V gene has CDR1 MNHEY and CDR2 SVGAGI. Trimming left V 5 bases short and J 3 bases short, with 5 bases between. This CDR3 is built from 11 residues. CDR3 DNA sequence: TGTGCCAGCAGTGCCGGCTACGAGCAGTACTTC. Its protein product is CASSAGYEQYF.

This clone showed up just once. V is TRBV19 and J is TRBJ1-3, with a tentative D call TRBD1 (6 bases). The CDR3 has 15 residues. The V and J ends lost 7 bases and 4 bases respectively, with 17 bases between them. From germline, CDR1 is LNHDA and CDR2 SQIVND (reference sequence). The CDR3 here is CASKEYGTQGNTIYF. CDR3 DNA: TGTGCCAGTAAAGAGTACGGGACACAGGGAAACACCATATATTTT. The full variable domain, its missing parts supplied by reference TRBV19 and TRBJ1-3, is DGGITQSPKYLFRKEGQNVTLSCEQNLNHDAMYWYRQDPGQGLRLIYYSQIVNDFQKGDIAEGYSVSREKKESFPLTVTSAQKNPTAFYLCASKEYGTQGNTIYFGEGSWLTVV.

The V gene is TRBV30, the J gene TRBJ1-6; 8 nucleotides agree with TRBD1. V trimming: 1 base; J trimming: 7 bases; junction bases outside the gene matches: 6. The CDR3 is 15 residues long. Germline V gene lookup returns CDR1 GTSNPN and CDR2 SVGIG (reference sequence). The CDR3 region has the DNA TGTGCCTGGAGTGGAACGGGACAGGAGAATTCACCCCTCCACTTT. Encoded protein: CAWSGTGQENSPLHF. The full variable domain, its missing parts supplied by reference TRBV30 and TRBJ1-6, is SQTIHQWPATLVQPVGSPLSLECTVEGTSNPNLYWYRQAAGRGLQLLFYSVGIGQISSEVPQNLSASRPQDRQFILSSKKLLLSDSGFYLCAWSGTGQENSPLHFGNGTRLTVT.

The CDR3 reads CASRGGYVEAFF. CDR3 DNA sequence: TGCGCCAGCAGGGGGGGATATGTTGAAGCTTTCTTT. This chain uses TRBV10-2 with TRBJ1-1; D perhaps matches TRBD1 (5 bases). Germline CDR1 WSHSY, CDR2 SAAADI. V dropped 6 bases and J dropped 7 bases, with 12 bases sitting between them. The CDR3 is 12 residues long.

CDR3 sequence: CASSQDLRVDYYEQYF. The CDR3 coding sequence is TGCGCCAGCAGCCAAGATCTTCGAGTGGACTACTACGAGCAGTACTTC. The chain links TRBV4-1 to TRBJ2-7, with D perhaps TRBD2 (6 bases). The V gene lost 0 bases and the J gene lost 3 bases, with 15 bases spanning the gap. The CDR3 totals 16 residues. Germline assignment: CDR1 MGHRA and CDR2 YSYEKL.

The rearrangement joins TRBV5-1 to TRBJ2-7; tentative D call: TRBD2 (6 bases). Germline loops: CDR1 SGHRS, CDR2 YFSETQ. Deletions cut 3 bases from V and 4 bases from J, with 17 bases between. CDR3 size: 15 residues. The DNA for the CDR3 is TGCGCCAGCAGCTCGGAGGGCCTCTCCGAATACGAGCAGTACTTC. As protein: CASSSEGLSEYEQYF.

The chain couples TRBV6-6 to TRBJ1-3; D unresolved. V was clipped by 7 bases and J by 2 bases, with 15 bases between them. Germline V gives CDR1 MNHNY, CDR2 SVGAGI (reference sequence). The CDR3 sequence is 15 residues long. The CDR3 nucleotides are TGTGCCAGCATTTCCCGGGATACAGCTGGAAACACCATATATTTT. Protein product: CASISRDTAGNTIYF.

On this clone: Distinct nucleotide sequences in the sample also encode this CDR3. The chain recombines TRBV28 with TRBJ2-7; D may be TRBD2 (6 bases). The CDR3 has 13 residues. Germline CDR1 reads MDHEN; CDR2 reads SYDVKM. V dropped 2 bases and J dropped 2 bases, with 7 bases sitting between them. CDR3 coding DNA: TGTGCCAGCAGTTTAGCGGGGCCCTACGAGCAGTACTTC. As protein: CASSLAGPYEQYF.

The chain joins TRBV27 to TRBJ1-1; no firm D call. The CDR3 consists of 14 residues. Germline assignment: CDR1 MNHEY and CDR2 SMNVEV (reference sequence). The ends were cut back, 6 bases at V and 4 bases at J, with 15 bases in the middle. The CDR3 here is CASSPGHPGTEAFF. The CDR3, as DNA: TGTGCCAGCAGCCCTGGCCACCCGGGCACTGAAGCTTTCTTT.

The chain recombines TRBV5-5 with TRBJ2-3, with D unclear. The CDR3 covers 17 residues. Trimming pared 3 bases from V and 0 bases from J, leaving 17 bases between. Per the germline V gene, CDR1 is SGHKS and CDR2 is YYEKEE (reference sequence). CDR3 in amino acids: CASSSYTDTASTDTQYF. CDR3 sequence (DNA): TGTGCCAGCAGCTCTTACACAGACACCGCTAGCACAGATACGCAGTATTTT.

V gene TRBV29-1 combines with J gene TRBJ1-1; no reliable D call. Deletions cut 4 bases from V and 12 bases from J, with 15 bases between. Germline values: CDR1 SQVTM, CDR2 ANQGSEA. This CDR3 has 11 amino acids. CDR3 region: CSVGTESSTFF. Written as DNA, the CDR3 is TGCAGCGTTGGAACTGAGAGCTCTACTTTCTTT.

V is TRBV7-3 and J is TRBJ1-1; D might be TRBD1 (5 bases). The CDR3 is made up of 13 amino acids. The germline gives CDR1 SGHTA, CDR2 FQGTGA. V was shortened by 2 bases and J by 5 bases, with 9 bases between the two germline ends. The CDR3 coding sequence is TGTGCCAGCAGCTTACAGGGACTTACTGAAGCTTTCTTT. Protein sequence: CASSLQGLTEAFF.

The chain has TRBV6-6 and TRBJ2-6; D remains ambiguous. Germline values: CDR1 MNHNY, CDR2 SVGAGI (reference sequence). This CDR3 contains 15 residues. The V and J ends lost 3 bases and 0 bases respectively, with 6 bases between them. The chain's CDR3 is CASSYSFSGANVLTF. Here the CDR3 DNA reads TGTGCCAGCAGTTATAGTTTCTCTGGGGCCAACGTCCTGACTTTC.

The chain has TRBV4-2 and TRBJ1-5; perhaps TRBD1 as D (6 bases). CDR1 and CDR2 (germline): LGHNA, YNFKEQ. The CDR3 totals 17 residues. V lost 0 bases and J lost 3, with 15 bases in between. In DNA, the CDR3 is TGTGCCAGCAGCCAAGATGGTCAGGGGCACTTCAATCAGCCCCAGCATTTT. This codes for CASSQDGQGHFNQPQHF.

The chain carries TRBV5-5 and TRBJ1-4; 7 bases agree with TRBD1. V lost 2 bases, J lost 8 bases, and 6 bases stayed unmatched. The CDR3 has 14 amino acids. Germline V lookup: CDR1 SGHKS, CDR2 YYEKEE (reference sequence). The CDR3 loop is CASSFGQEREKLFF. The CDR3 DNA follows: TGTGCCAGCAGCTTCGGACAGGAGAGGGAAAAACTGTTTTTT.

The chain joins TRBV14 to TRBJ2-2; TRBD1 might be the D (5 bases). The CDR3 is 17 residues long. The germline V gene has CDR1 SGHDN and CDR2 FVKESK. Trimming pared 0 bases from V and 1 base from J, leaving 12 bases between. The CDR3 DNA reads TGTGCCAGCAGCCAAGATCAGGGATATAGGAACACCGGGGAGCTGTTTTTT. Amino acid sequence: CASSQDQGYRNTGELFF.

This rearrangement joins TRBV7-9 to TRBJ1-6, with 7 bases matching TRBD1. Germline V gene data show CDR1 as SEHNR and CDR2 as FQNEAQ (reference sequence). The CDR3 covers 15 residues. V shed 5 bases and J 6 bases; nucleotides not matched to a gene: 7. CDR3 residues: CASSRGGSSNSPLHF. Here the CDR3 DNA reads TGTGCCAGCAGCCGAGGGGGCAGCAGTAATTCACCCCTCCACTTT.

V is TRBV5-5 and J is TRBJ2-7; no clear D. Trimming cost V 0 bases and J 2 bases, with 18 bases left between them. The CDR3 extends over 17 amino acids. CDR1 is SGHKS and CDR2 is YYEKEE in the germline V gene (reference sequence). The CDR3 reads CASSLAQQLALTYEQYF. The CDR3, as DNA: TGTGCCAGCAGCTTGGCTCAACAGCTCGCACTCACCTACGAGCAGTACTTC.

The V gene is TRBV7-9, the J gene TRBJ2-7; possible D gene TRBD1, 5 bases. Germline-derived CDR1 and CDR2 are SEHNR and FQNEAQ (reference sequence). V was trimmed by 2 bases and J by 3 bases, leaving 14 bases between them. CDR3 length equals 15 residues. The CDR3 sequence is CASSLRGSGDYEQYF. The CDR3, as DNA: TGTGCCAGCAGCTTAAGGGGTTCTGGGGACTACGAGCAGTACTTC. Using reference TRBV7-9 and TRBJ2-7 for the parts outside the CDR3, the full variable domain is DTGVSQNPRHKITKRGQNVTFRCDPISEHNRLYWYRQTLGQGPEFLTYFQNEAQLEKSRLLSDRFSAERPKGSFSTLEIQRTEQGDSAMYLCASSLRGSGDYEQYFGPGTRLTVT.

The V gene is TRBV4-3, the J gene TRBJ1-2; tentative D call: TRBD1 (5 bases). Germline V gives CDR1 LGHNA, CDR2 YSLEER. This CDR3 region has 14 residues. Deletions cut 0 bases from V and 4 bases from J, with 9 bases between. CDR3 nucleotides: TGCGCCAGCAGCCAAGATAGGGGTACCTATGGCTACACCTTC. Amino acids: CASSQDRGTYGYTF.

CDR3 sequence reads: CASLDRVLGYTF. The CDR3 region has the DNA TGTGCCAGTCTCGACAGGGTGCTTGGCTACACCTTC. The V and J genes are TRBV19 and TRBJ1-2; 7 bases align to TRBD1. Germline loops: CDR1 LNHDA, CDR2 SQIVND (reference sequence). Germline trimming cut 8 bases from V and 7 bases from J; bases unmatched to any gene: 7. The CDR3 covers 12 residues. Variable domain in full (rest from reference TRBV19 and TRBJ1-2): DGGITQSPKYLFRKEGQNVTLSCEQNLNHDAMYWYRQDPGQGLRLIYYSQIVNDFQKGDIAEGYSVSREKKESFPLTVTSAQKNPTAFYLCASLDRVLGYTFGSGTRLTVV.

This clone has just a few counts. Written as DNA, the CDR3 is TGTGCCAGCAGTAACGACAGGGTTAGCAATCAGCCCCAGCATTTT. Amino acid sequence: CASSNDRVSNQPQHF. The chain joins TRBV6-5 to TRBJ1-5, with 7 bases matching TRBD1. This CDR3 contains 15 residues. Germline lookup yields CDR1 MNHEY and CDR2 SVGAGI. With 5 bases clipped from V and 0 bases from J, the junction kept 4 bases outside the gene matches.